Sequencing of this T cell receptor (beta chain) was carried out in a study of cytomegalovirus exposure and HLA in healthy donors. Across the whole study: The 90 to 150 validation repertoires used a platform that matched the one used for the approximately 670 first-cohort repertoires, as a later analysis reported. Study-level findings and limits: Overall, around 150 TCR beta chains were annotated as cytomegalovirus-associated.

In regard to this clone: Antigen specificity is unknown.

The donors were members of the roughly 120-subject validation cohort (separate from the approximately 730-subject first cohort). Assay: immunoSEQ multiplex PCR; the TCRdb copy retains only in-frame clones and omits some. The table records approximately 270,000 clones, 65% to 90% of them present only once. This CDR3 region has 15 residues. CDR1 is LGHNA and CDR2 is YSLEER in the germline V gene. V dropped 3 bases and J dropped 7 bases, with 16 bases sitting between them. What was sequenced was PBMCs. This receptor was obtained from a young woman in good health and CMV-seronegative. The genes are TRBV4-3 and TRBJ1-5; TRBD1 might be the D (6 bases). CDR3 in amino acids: CASSQNTGLSQPQHF. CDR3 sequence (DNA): TGCGCCAGCAGCCAGAACACAGGGTTGAGCCAGCCCCAGCATTTT.